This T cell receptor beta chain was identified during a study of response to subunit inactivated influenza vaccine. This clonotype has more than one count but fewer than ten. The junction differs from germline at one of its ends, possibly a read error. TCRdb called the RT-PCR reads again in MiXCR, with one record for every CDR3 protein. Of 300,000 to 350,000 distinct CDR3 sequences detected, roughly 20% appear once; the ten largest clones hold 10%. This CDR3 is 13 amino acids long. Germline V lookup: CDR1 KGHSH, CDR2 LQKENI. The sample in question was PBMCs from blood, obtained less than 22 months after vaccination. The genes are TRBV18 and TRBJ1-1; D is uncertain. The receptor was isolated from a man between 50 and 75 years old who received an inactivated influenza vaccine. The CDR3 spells CASSPSRNPEAFF. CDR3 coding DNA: TGTGCCAGCTCACCAAGCAGGAACCCTGAAGCTTTCTTT.